The clone carrying this T cell receptor (beta chain) was found a few times. The antigen is not known. TCRdb passed the reads through MiXCR, listing each CDR3 protein once. This table holds about 230,000 distinct CDR3 sequences, roughly 6.5% found once. The record originates from a study of T cell repertoires in cytomegalovirus infection. Across the study: Public signatures in TCR beta pointed to CMV infection and matching HLA type. Points from the study as a whole: Summed frequency of shared TCR beta families picked out CMV carriers who also had the relevant HLA. The response measured ex vivo was dominated by TCR beta clonotypes (HLA-C-restricted and CMV-specific).

The germline V gene has CDR1 MNHEY and CDR2 SVGEGT. Trimming at V came to 5 bases and at J to 1 base, leaving 4 bases not matched to a gene. The CDR3 sequence is 14 residues long. This TCR was recovered from a human donor in good health (CMV status not recorded). Some clones in this sample may be carry-over from other donors' samples. The J gene is TRBJ1-1, the V gene TRBV6-2 or TRBV6-3; 7 nucleotides align to TRBD1. The sequenced sample consisted of PBMCs. Here the CDR3 DNA reads TGTGCCAGCAGTCCGACAGGGTCGAACACTGAAGCTTTCTTT. This gives the protein CASSPTGSNTEAFF.